This record looks at one T cell receptor beta chain sequence and its context. V dropped 0 bases and J dropped 8 bases, with 20 bases sitting between them. Germline CDR1 SGHRS, CDR2 YFSETQ. CDR3 length: 16 amino acids. Vbeta (60) and Jbeta (13) primers were used in the PCR. Sequencing used immunoSEQ multiplex PCR; TCRdb keeps in-frame clones, though not all of them. The data show about 140,000 clones, about two thirds seen once. This sample stems from a study of cytomegalovirus exposure and HLA in healthy donors. This receptor was taken from a man aged 55 to 69 in good health and CMV-seronegative. V is TRBV5-1 and J is TRBJ1-2, with a tentative D call TRBD1 (5 bases). Material for sequencing was PBMCs. CDR3 DNA: TGCGCCAGCAGCTTGGCTGAAGCGGGGGGAGGCCGGGGCTACACCTTC. It specifies CASSLAEAGGGRGYTF.